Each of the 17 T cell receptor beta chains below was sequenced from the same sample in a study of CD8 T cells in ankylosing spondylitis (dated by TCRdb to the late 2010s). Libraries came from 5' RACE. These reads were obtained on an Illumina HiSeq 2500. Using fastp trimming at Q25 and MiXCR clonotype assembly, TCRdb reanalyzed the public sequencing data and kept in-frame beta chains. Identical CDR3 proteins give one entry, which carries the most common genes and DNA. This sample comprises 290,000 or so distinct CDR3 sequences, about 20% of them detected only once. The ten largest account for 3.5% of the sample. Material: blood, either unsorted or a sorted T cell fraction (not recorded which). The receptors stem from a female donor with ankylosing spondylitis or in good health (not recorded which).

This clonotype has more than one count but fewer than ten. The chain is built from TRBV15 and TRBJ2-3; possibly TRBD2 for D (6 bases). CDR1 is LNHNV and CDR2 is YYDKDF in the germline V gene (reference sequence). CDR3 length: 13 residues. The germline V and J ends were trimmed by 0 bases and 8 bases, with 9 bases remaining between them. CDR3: CATSRDPGVTQYF. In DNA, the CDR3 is TGTGCCACCAGCAGAGATCCGGGGGTTACGCAGTATTTT.

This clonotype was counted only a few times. In DNA, the CDR3 is TGTGCCAGCAGCAGGGACAACACCGGGGAGCTGTTTTTT. Translating gives CASSRDNTGELFF. V and J are TRBV6-2 or TRBV6-3 and TRBJ2-2; the D call may be TRBD1 or TRBD2 (5 bases each). Germline-derived CDR1 and CDR2 are MNHEY and SVGEGT. V lost 6 bases to trimming and J lost 2 bases, with 7 bases between them. The CDR3 has 13 amino acids.

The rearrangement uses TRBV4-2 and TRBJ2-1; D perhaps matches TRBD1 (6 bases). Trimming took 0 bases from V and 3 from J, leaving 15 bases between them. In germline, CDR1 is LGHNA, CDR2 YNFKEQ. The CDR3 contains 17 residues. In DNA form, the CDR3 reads TGTGCCAGCAGCCAAGACAGGGGTCAAATATACTACAATGAGCAGTTCTTC. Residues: CASSQDRGQIYYNEQFF.

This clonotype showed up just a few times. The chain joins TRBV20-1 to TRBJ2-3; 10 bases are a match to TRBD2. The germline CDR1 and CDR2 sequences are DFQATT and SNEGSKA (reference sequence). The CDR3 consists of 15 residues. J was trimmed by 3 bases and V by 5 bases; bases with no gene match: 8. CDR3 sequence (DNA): TGCAGTGCTCGACCTAGCGGGAGAGGAACAGATACGCAGTATTTT. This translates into CSARPSGRGTDTQYF.

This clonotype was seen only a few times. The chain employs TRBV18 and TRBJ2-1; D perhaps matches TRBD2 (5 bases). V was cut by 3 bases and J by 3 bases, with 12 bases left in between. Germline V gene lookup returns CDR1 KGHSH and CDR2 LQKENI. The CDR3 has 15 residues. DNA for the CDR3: TGTGCCAGCTCACCGGTTGACGGGAACTACAATGAGCAGTTCTTC. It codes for CASSPVDGNYNEQFF.

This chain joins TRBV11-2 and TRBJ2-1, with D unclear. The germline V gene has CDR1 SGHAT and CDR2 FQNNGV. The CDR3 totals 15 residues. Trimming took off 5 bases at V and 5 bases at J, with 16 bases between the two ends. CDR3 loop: CASSDRSRIDNEQFF. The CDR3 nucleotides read TGTGCCAGCAGCGACCGTAGCAGGATTGACAATGAGCAGTTCTTC.

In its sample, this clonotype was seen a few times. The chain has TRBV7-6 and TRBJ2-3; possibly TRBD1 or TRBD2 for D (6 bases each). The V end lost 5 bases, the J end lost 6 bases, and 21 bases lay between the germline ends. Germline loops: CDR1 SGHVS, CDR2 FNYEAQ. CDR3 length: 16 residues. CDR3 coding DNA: TGTGCCAGCAGCCCCGCGGCTAGCCGAGGGGGGGATACGCAGTATTTT. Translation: CASSPAASRGGDTQYF.

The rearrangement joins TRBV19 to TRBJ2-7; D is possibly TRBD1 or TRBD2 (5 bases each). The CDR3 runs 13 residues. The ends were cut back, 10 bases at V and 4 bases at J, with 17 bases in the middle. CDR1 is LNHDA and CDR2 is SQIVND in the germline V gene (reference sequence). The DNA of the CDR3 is TGTGCCACCAGCCCGGGGCTCATATACGAGCAGTACTTC. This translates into CATSPGLIYEQYF. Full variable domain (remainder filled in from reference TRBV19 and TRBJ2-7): DGGITQSPKYLFRKEGQNVTLSCEQNLNHDAMYWYRQDPGQGLRLIYYSQIVNDFQKGDIAEGYSVSREKKESFPLTVTSAQKNPTAFYLCATSPGLIYEQYFGPGTRLTVT.

CDR3 loop: CASSQVPSGSGEQFF. The CDR3, as DNA: TGTGCCAGCAGCCAAGTCCCTAGCGGGAGTGGGGAGCAGTTCTTC. The chain has TRBV3-1 and TRBJ2-1; 10 nucleotides agree with TRBD2. This CDR3 comprises 15 residues. Germline V CDR1 and CDR2: LGHDT, YNNKEL (reference sequence). V dropped 1 base and J dropped 10; count of bases not matched to a gene: 7.

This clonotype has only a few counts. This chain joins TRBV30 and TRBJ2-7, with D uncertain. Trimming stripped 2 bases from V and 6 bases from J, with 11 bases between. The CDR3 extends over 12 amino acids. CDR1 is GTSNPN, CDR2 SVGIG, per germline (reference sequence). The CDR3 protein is CAWSNLPSEQYF. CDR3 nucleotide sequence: TGTGCCTGGAGTAATCTCCCCTCCGAGCAGTACTTC.

CDR3 in amino acids: CASTRTSVIYEQYF. Here the CDR3 DNA reads TGTGCCAGCACCAGGACTAGTGTGATCTACGAGCAGTACTTC. The chain carries TRBV28 and TRBJ2-7, with 7 bases lining up with TRBD2. Trimming at V came to 7 bases and at J to 3 bases, leaving 9 bases not matched to a gene. From germline, CDR1 is MDHEN and CDR2 SYDVKM. This CDR3 contains 14 residues. Full variable domain (outside the CDR3, taken from reference TRBV28 and TRBJ2-7): DVKVTQSSRYLVKRTGEKVFLECVQDMDHENMFWYRQDPGLGLRLIYFSYDVKMKEKGDIPEGYSVSREKKERFSLILESASTNQTSMYLCASTRTSVIYEQYFGPGTRLTVT.

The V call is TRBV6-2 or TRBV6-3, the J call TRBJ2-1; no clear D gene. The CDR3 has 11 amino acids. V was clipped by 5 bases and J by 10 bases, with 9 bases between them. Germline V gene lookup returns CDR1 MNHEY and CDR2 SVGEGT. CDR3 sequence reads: CASSASTEQFF. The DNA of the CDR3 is TGTGCCAGCAGTGCCTCGACGGAGCAGTTCTTC.

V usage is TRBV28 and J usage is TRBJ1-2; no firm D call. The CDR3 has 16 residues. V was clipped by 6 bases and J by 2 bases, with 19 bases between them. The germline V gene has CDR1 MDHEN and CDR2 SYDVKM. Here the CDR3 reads CASRSPGSLDNYGYTF. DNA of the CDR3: TGTGCCAGCAGATCCCCCGGCAGTCTAGACAACTATGGCTACACCTTC.

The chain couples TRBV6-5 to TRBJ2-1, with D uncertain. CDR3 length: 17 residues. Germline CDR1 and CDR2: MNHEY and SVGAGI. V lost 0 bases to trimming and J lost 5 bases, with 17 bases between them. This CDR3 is CASSYSKGSPANNEQFF. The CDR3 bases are TGTGCCAGCAGTTACTCGAAAGGTAGTCCCGCAAACAATGAGCAGTTCTTC.

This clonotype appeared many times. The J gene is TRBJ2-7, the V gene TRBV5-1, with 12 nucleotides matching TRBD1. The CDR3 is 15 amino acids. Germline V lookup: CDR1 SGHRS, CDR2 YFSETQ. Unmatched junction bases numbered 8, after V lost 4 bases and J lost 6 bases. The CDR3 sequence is CASSQAGTGGFEQYF. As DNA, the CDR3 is TGCGCCAGCAGCCAAGCCGGGACAGGGGGCTTCGAGCAGTACTTC.

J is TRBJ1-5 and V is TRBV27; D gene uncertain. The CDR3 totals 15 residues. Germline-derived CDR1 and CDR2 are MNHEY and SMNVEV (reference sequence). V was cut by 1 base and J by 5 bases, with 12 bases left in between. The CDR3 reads CASSLLGSRHQPQHF. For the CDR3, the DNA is TGTGCCAGCAGTTTATTGGGCAGCAGACATCAGCCCCAGCATTTT.

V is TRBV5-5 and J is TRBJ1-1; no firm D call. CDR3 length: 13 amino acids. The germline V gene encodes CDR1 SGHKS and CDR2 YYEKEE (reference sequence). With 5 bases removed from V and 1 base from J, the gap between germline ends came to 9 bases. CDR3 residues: CASRPDTNTEAFF. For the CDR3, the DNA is TGTGCCAGCAGACCCGACACGAACACTGAAGCTTTCTTT.